Sequencing of this T cell receptor (beta chain) was carried out in a study of blood T cell repertoires in COVID-19. Study in general: The United States, Italy and Spain supplied acute and convalescent COVID-19 samples. PBMCs, B-cell-depleted T cells, or T cells were the source of the cDNA or gDNA that made up the material.

Original handling: It was from reference gene primer amplification that nucleated cell counts were estimated. Repertoires were generated with immunoSEQ multiplex PCR, while TCRdb's copy carries only in-frame clones and drops some. Clone size and the V and J calls come from that table; the DNA yielded D and trimming. The table records around 150,000 clones, about nine tenths of them present only once. The CDR3 covers 11 residues. CDR1 and CDR2 from the germline V gene are LGHDT and YNNKEL (reference sequence). The V end lost 3 bases, the J end lost 8 bases, and 7 bases lay between the germline ends. This chain joins TRBV3-1 (or the pseudogene TRBV3-2) and TRBJ1-2; TRBD1 is a possible D gene (5 bases). Source material: peripheral blood. The origin of this receptor is a man in his fifties with active COVID-19. The CDR3 sequence is CASSHRGGYTF. In nucleotides, the CDR3 is TGTGCCAGCAGCCATCGGGGGGGCTACACCTTC.